This entry describes one T cell receptor beta chain. Its target is not known. These data belong to a study of identical twins. Template switching supplied a universal primer site; unique molecular identifiers were carried on the cDNA. TCRdb analysed the 5' RACE reads with MiXCR anew, one entry per CDR3 protein. The sample lists some 660,000 distinct CDR3 sequences; 8% to 9% were seen once. Notes on the study in general: Insertion counts were lower in abundant cord blood beta clonotypes, a trend that memory repertoires did not show.

V lost 2 bases and J 2 bases, leaving 10 bases between the germline ends. CDR3 length: 14 amino acids. Per germline, CDR1 MNHEY and CDR2 SMNVEV (reference sequence). Another study also made use of these data, one on yellow fever vaccine responses in identical twins.

Sequenced material: PBMCs. This TCR was recovered from a woman in her late teens or twenties in good health. The chain joins TRBV27 to TRBJ2-7, with D tentatively TRBD1 (6 bases). CDR3 residues: CASSLRQEAYEQYF. The CDR3 DNA sequence: TGTGCCAGCAGTTTAAGACAGGAAGCCTACGAGCAGTACTTC.